A single sample is the source of the 27 T cell receptor beta chains below, sequenced in a study of sequential checkpoint blockade in melanoma. Produced via immunoSEQ multiplex PCR; TCRdb's table is partial and in-frame only. The sample yields around 2,000 clones, approximately 30% seen once. Treatment in this sample: randomized to nivolumab then ipilimumab (arm A) or the reverse (arm B). Here the sequenced sample was tumor tissue (inferred from file names), taken from a patient given nivolumab and ipilimumab in sequence. These receptors were collected from a human donor with melanoma.

The chain couples TRBV23-1 to TRBJ2-7, with D perhaps TRBD2 (6 bases). TRBV23-1 counts as an open reading frame of uncertain function. Deletions cut 6 bases from V and 12 bases from J, with 21 bases between. The CDR3 sequence is 13 residues long. CDR3 loop: CASSLANGGSLYF. DNA for the CDR3: TGCGCCAGCAGCCTCGCCAACGGGGGTAGTCTGTACTTC.

This chain connects TRBV11-1 to TRBJ2-1, with 7 bases identical to TRBD2. This CDR3 has 15 amino acids. After removal of 6 bases from V and 3 bases from J, the junction contained 8 bases not matched to a gene. Germline values: CDR1 SGHAT, CDR2 FQDESV (reference sequence). The CDR3 sequence is CASSSRSGVYNEQFF. Here the CDR3 DNA reads TGTGCCAGCAGTTCCCGAAGCGGGGTCTACAATGAGCAGTTCTTC.

This clone was seen more than once but under ten times. The V gene is TRBV28, the J gene TRBJ2-5; weak D call: TRBD2 (5 bases). Germline V gives CDR1 MDHEN, CDR2 SYDVKM. CDR3 length equals 17 residues. V was trimmed by 7 bases and J by 7 bases, leaving 28 bases between them. The CDR3 DNA is TGTGCCAGCACCCCCCTTGACCTCAGAGGGATCAGAGGGACCCAGTACTTC. Its translation: CASTPLDLRGIRGTQYF.

This clone is deemed medium-sized (0.01 to 0.1%). Within the sample, other DNA sequences also encode this same CDR3. This rearrangement joins TRBV11-3 to TRBJ1-6; D not resolved. The CDR3 loop spans 14 amino acids. Germline V gives CDR1 SGHNT, CDR2 YENEEA. V lost 2 bases and J 4 bases, leaving 6 bases between the germline ends. The CDR3: CASSLKGYNSPLHF. The CDR3 DNA reads as TGTGCCAGCAGCTTAAAAGGGTATAATTCACCCCTCCACTTT.

The gene calls are TRBV11-3 and TRBJ1-2, with no clear D. V was clipped by 3 bases and J by 4 bases, with 12 bases between them. The CDR3 totals 14 residues. Germline values: CDR1 SGHNT, CDR2 YENEEA. CDR3 coding DNA: TGTGCCAGCAGCTTTAACAGATATGGCTATGGCTACACCTTC. This encodes CASSFNRYGYGYTF.

The rearrangement links TRBV19 to TRBJ1-1; D unresolved. CDR1 LNHDA and CDR2 SQIVND come from the germline V gene (reference sequence). V was clipped by 3 bases and J by 0 bases, with 5 bases between them. The CDR3 is 13 amino acids. CDR3 nucleotides: TGTGCCAGTAGTATCTCGCTGAACACTGAAGCTTTCTTT. It translates to CASSISLNTEAFF.

The rearrangement joins TRBV10-2 to TRBJ1-2, with D possibly TRBD1 on 6 matching bases. V was cut by 2 bases and J by 8 bases, with 9 bases left in between. The CDR3 is made up of 12 amino acids. Germline lookup yields CDR1 WSHSY and CDR2 SAAADI. The CDR3 region has the DNA TGCGCCAGCAGTGAGCCCGGGGGCGGCTACACCTTC. It yields the protein CASSEPGGGYTF.

This chain uses TRBV28 with TRBJ2-3, with 13 bases aligning to TRBD2. Germline V gene lookup returns CDR1 MDHEN and CDR2 SYDVKM. CDR3 length equals 18 residues. V was pared by 5 bases and J by 0 bases, with 8 bases of the junction left unmatched. CDR3 protein: CASSPGLAGTYSTDTQYF. As DNA, the CDR3 is TGTGCCAGCAGTCCGGGACTAGCGGGGACTTATAGCACAGATACGCAGTATTTT.

The chain employs TRBV5-1 and TRBJ2-7, with no clear D. The V and J ends lost 6 bases and 0 bases respectively, with 13 bases between them. Germline CDR1 is SGHRS and CDR2 is YFSETQ. The CDR3 loop spans 14 amino acids. The CDR3 protein is CASNPVGSSYEQYF. CDR3 in DNA: TGCGCCAGCAACCCCGTCGGCAGCTCCTACGAGCAGTACTTC.

There are a few counts of this clone. The chain carries TRBV6-8 and TRBJ1-2, with 9 bases identical to TRBD1. From germline, CDR1 is MNHGY and CDR2 SAAAGT. This CDR3 has 13 amino acids. After removal of 10 bases from V and 3 bases from J, the junction contained 6 bases not matched to a gene. Here the CDR3 DNA reads TGTGCCATTCTGGGACAGGGAGACTATGGCTACACCTTC. It yields the protein CAILGQGDYGYTF.

This clone is categorized as medium-sized. V usage is TRBV12-5 and J usage is TRBJ1-5; 10 bases agree with TRBD1. Germline assignment: CDR1 LGHNT and CDR2 FRNRAP. The CDR3 contains 17 residues. The V and J ends lost 1 base and 1 base, in that order; junction bases with no gene match: 4. As DNA, the CDR3 is TGTGCTAGTGGTTTGGGGGACAGGGGCTGGAGCAATCAGCCCCAGCATTTT. Encoded protein: CASGLGDRGWSNQPQHF. Together with reference TRBV12-5 and TRBJ1-5, the CDR3 gives the full variable domain: DARVTQTPRHKVTEMGQEVTMRCQPILGHNTVFWYRQTMMQGLELLAYFRNRAPLDDSGMPKDRFSAEMPDATLATLKIQPSEPRDSAVYFCASGLGDRGWSNQPQHFGDGTRLSIL.

This CDR3 is CSVVEGGLTYEQYF. CDR3 DNA: TGCAGCGTTGTCGAGGGAGGCTTAACCTACGAGCAGTACTTC. The V gene is TRBV29-1, the J gene TRBJ2-7, with D possibly matching TRBD2 (6 bases). V shed 4 bases and J shed 2 bases, with 15 bases lying between them. The CDR3 loop spans 14 amino acids. Looked up from germline, CDR1 is SQVTM and CDR2 is ANQGSEA.

This clone was picked up one time. The chain has TRBV28 and TRBJ2-1; TRBD2 agrees at 10 bases. The CDR3 length is 14 residues. Trimming at V came to 6 bases and at J to 5 bases, leaving 4 bases not matched to a gene. CDR1 is MDHEN, CDR2 SYDVKM, per germline. The CDR3: CASRERGGHNEQFF. The CDR3 bases are TGTGCCAGCAGAGAGCGGGGGGGCCACAATGAGCAGTTCTTC.

This clone counts as medium-sized (0.01 to 0.1%). The chain couples TRBV2 to TRBJ2-3, with 8 positions matching TRBD2. After removal of 6 bases from V and 5 bases from J, the junction contained 7 bases not matched to a gene. The CDR3 consists of 14 residues. Per germline, CDR1 SNHLY and CDR2 FYNNEI. The CDR3 region has the DNA TGTGCCAGCAGAATCGGGGGGGAAGGAGATACGCAGTATTTT. Encoded protein: CASRIGGEGDTQYF.

This clone came up a few times. This chain uses TRBV6-8 with TRBJ2-7; TRBD1 is a possible D gene (6 bases). V gave up 6 bases and J gave up 2 bases, with 11 bases separating them. The CDR3 spans 13 residues. Germline lookup yields CDR1 MNHGY and CDR2 SAAAGT. The CDR3 nucleotides read TGTGCCAGCAGGGAACAGGGACCCTACGAGCAGTACTTC. Protein: CASREQGPYEQYF.

This clone was detected a few times. V is TRBV6-8 and J is TRBJ1-6, with no clear D. The CDR3 totals 13 residues. The V and J ends lost 6 bases and 11 bases respectively, with 14 bases between them. The germline gives CDR1 MNHGY, CDR2 SAAAGT. The CDR3 region is CASRSLLRPPLHF. In nucleotides, the CDR3 is TGTGCCAGCAGATCACTATTACGGCCACCCCTCCACTTT.

The V and J genes are TRBV11-3 and TRBJ1-4, with 9 positions matching TRBD1. Germline CDR1 and CDR2: SGHNT and YENEEA. Trimming removed 3 bases from V and 10 bases from J; junction bases left unmatched: 9. CDR3 size: 15 residues. CDR3 residues: CASSLGQGVGGKLFF. The CDR3 region has the DNA TGTGCCAGCAGCTTGGGACAGGGAGTAGGGGGAAAACTGTTTTTT.

This clone was found a few times. The chain links TRBV7-8 to TRBJ2-3, with D unclear. The CDR3 sequence is 18 residues long. V was cut by 0 bases and J by 2 bases, with 18 bases left in between. The germline V gene has CDR1 SGHVS and CDR2 FQNEAQ. CDR3 DNA: TGTGCCAGCAGCTTAGCCTCTCGACGTGGACGATCCACAGATACGCAGTATTTT. Protein product: CASSLASRRGRSTDTQYF.

Relative to its sample, this clone is medium-sized (0.01 to 0.1%). The genes are TRBV12-5 and TRBJ2-2; 8 positions match TRBD1. Germline CDR1 reads LGHNT; CDR2 reads FRNRAP. This CDR3 has 14 residues. The CDR3 reads CASQGQVAAGELFF. The DNA of the CDR3 is TGTGCCAGCCAGGGACAGGTTGCCGCCGGGGAGCTGTTTTTT.

Only one count was recorded for this clone. The chain uses TRBV19 and TRBJ1-2, with 8 nucleotides matching TRBD1. V lost 6 bases to trimming and J lost 4 bases; unmatched junction nucleotides: 13. Germline lookup yields CDR1 LNHDA and CDR2 SQIVND (reference sequence). The CDR3 is 16 residues long. The CDR3, as DNA: TGTGCCAGTAGGACCCCCGGACAGGGCCGAGTCTATGGCTACACCTTC. Amino acids: CASRTPGQGRVYGYTF. The full variable domain, with the rest looked up from reference TRBV19 and TRBJ1-2, is DGGITQSPKYLFRKEGQNVTLSCEQNLNHDAMYWYRQDPGQGLRLIYYSQIVNDFQKGDIAEGYSVSREKKESFPLTVTSAQKNPTAFYLCASRTPGQGRVYGYTFGSGTRLTVV.

The genes are TRBV12-5 and TRBJ1-2; a weak D match, TRBD1 (5 bases). CDR3 length: 11 residues. Germline V gene sequence: CDR1 LGHNT, CDR2 FRNRAP. The CDR3 reads CASGGGNGYTF. The CDR3, as DNA: TGTGCCAGCGGGGGAGGGAATGGCTACACCTTC.

This clone is medium-sized (0.01 to 0.1%) within its sample. The J gene is TRBJ2-6, the V gene TRBV2; TRBD1 agrees at 12 bases. The CDR3 covers 14 residues. Germline values: CDR1 SNHLY, CDR2 FYNNEI. The DNA for the CDR3 is TGTGCGCGGGACAGGGGGCCTGGGGCCAACGTCCTGACTTTC. Its protein product is CARDRGPGANVLTF. Together with reference TRBV2 and TRBJ2-6, the CDR3 gives the full variable domain: EPEVTQTPSHQVTQMGQEVILRCVPISNHLYFYWYRQILGQKVEFLVSFYNNEISEKSEIFDDQFSVERPDGSNFTLKIRSTKLEDSAMYFCARDRGPGANVLTFGAGSRLTVL.

The chain has TRBV5-1 and TRBJ1-6; D unclear. Germline assignment: CDR1 SGHRS and CDR2 YFSETQ. V dropped 5 bases and J dropped 0 bases, with 12 bases sitting between them. The CDR3 has 16 amino acids. DNA of the CDR3: TGCGCCAGCAGTATGAGGGCGCGCTCCTATAATTCACCCCTCCACTTT. It is translated as CASSMRARSYNSPLHF.

Relative to its sample, this clone is medium-sized. This chain connects TRBV9 to TRBJ2-3, with TRBD1 matching 9 bases. Germline trimming cut 4 bases from V and 0 bases from J; bases unmatched to any gene: 3. The CDR3 spans 15 residues. Germline V gene data show CDR1 as SGDLS and CDR2 as YYNGEE. The CDR3 region is CASSLDRGSTDTQYF. The CDR3 nucleotides are TGTGCCAGCAGCCTGGACAGGGGAAGCACAGATACGCAGTATTTT.

In this sample, this clone is medium-sized. The CDR3 nucleotides are TGTGCCAGCAGTTACAAGGGGGGCGGCGGCTACACCTTC. The encoded protein is CASSYKGGGGYTF. V usage is TRBV6-8 and J usage is TRBJ1-2, with D possibly matching TRBD1 (6 bases). The V and J ends lost 2 bases and 8 bases respectively, with 12 bases between them. Germline CDR1 and CDR2: MNHGY and SAAAGT. The CDR3 contains 13 residues.

Relative to its sample, this clone is medium-sized (0.01 to 0.1%). The rearrangement links TRBV11-3 to TRBJ1-1; the D is unclear. The germline V and J ends were trimmed by 0 bases and 1 base, with 6 bases remaining between them. Germline V gene data show CDR1 as SGHNT and CDR2 as YENEEA. The CDR3 totals 14 residues. The CDR3 sequence is CASSLDSSNTEAFF. The DNA for the CDR3 is TGTGCCAGCAGCTTAGATAGTTCGAACACTGAAGCTTTCTTT.

This clone turned up a few times. The chain is built from TRBV2 and TRBJ1-2, with 8 bases lining up with TRBD1. Germline V gene lookup returns CDR1 SNHLY and CDR2 FYNNEI. The CDR3 length is 13 residues. The V gene end was trimmed by 6 bases and the J gene end by 1 base; junction bases not matched to a gene: 1. The CDR3 protein is CASRDRVNYGYTF. Here the CDR3 DNA reads TGTGCCAGCAGGGACAGGGTTAACTATGGCTACACCTTC.